This record concerns one T cell receptor beta chain sequence. This record comes from a study of blood T cell repertoires in COVID-19. Study in general: Acute-phase and convalescent COVID-19 samples originated in the United States, Italy and Spain. T cells, B-cell-depleted T cells, or PBMCs supplied cDNA or gDNA.

Generated by immunoSEQ multiplex PCR, the TCRdb table keeps only in-frame clones and is missing some. This sample has around 23,000 clones, with roughly 84% found just once. Trimming took 5 bases from V and 5 from J, leaving 9 bases between them. Germline CDR1 MNHNY, CDR2 SVGAGI (reference sequence). The CDR3 runs to 12 residues. The sequencing input was peripheral blood. The sequence came from a man aged 50 to 60 with active COVID-19. V is TRBV6-6 and J is TRBJ2-5; TRBD2 might be the D (5 bases). CDR3 protein: CASSNTGETQYF. CDR3 bases: TGTGCCAGCAGTAATACGGGGGAGACCCAGTACTTC.